These T cell receptor beta chains were read from a single sample in a study of cytomegalovirus exposure and HLA in healthy donors. Generated by immunoSEQ multiplex PCR, the TCRdb table keeps only in-frame clones and is missing some. Of approximately 160,000 clones detected, more than 65% appear once; the ten largest clones hold roughly 1.4%. Sequencing used PBMCs. The receptor set was obtained from a man over 45 in good health and CMV-seropositive. Each CDR3 is given with its conserved first and last residue. The D gene is left open where the match is weak. The size of a clone is reported for some rows only, either as once, few or many, or as a class for expanded clones.

abundance: -; j_gene: TRBJ1-1; v_gene: TRBV28; d_gene: -; CDR3nt: TGTGCCAGCAGTATCCACGGCCCCACGAGGGCTGAAGCTTTCTTT; CDR3aa: CASSIHGPTRAEAFF
abundance: -; j_gene: TRBJ1-4; v_gene: TRBV30; d_gene: -; CDR3nt: TGTGCCTGGCAAGAGGTGGGGGAGGCTAATGAAAAACTGTTTTTT; CDR3aa: CAWQEVGEANEKLFF
abundance: -; j_gene: TRBJ2-5; v_gene: TRBV28; d_gene: TRBD2; CDR3nt: TGTGCCAGCAGCTCACTAGCGGGGGGACAAGAGACCCAGTACTTC; CDR3aa: CASSSLAGGQETQYF
abundance: -; j_gene: TRBJ2-6; v_gene: TRBV19; d_gene: TRBD1; CDR3nt: TGTGCCAGTAGTATAGATCCTCAGCGGACAGGGGCCTTCTCTGGGGCCAACGTCCTGACTTTC; CDR3aa: CASSIDPQRTGAFSGANVLTF
abundance: -; j_gene: TRBJ2-7; v_gene: TRBV19; d_gene: TRBD1; CDR3nt: TGTGCCAGTAGTATTTCCCGGACAGGGGGCTACGAGCAGTACTTC; CDR3aa: CASSISRTGGYEQYF
abundance: few; j_gene: TRBJ2-3; v_gene: TRBV10-1; d_gene: TRBD2; CDR3nt: TGCGCCACCTCTAATAGCGGGAGGAATTCCACAGATACGCAGTATTTT; CDR3aa: CATSNSGRNSTDTQYF
abundance: -; j_gene: TRBJ1-5; v_gene: TRBV6-1; d_gene: -; CDR3nt: TGTGCCACCCTATGGTATAGCAATCAGCCCCAGCATTTT; CDR3aa: CATLWYSNQPQHF
abundance: -; j_gene: TRBJ1-3; v_gene: TRBV10-3; d_gene: -; CDR3nt: TGTGCCATCAGGGACAATCACTCTGGAAACACCATATATTTT; CDR3aa: CAIRDNHSGNTIYF
abundance: -; j_gene: TRBJ1-6; v_gene: TRBV7-9; d_gene: TRBD1; CDR3nt: TGTGCCAGCAGCCCAACCCAGGGGGCGCGATCACCCCTCCACTTT; CDR3aa: CASSPTQGARSPLHF
abundance: -; j_gene: TRBJ2-1; v_gene: TRBV5-1; d_gene: TRBD2; CDR3nt: TGCGCCAGCAGCTTCCCCGGGACTAGCGTTGGTGAGCAGTTCTTC; CDR3aa: CASSFPGTSVGEQFF
abundance: few; j_gene: TRBJ1-2; v_gene: TRBV28; d_gene: -; CDR3nt: TGTGCCAGCAGTGGGGGCGGAGGAGTCTATGGCTACACCTTC; CDR3aa: CASSGGGGVYGYTF
abundance: -; j_gene: TRBJ2-7; v_gene: TRBV11-2; d_gene: TRBD2; CDR3nt: TGTGCCAGCAGTTTTCTGGATTCGGCGGGAGGAGACTACGAGCAGTACTTC; CDR3aa: CASSFLDSAGGDYEQYF
abundance: -; j_gene: TRBJ2-1; v_gene: TRBV28; d_gene: TRBD2; CDR3nt: TGTGCCAGCAGTTTATGGGGACTAGCGAACAATGAGCAGTTCTTC; CDR3aa: CASSLWGLANNEQFF
abundance: -; j_gene: TRBJ1-1; v_gene: TRBV28; d_gene: -; CDR3nt: TGTGCCAGCAGTTCACCCACCCTAGATGAAGCTTTCTTT; CDR3aa: CASSSPTLDEAFF
abundance: -; j_gene: TRBJ2-3; v_gene: TRBV5-1; d_gene: -; CDR3nt: TGCGCCAGCAGCCGTGCCGGGAACGCGGCAGATACGCAGTATTTT; CDR3aa: CASSRAGNAADTQYF
abundance: -; j_gene: TRBJ1-6; v_gene: TRBV27; d_gene: -; CDR3nt: TGTGCCAGCAGTTTTGGCAGGTTTAATTCACCCCTCCACTTT; CDR3aa: CASSFGRFNSPLHF
abundance: -; j_gene: TRBJ2-3; v_gene: TRBV6-1; d_gene: -; CDR3nt: TGTGCCAGCAGTGAACGTGGCACAGATACGCAGTATTTT; CDR3aa: CASSERGTDTQYF
abundance: -; j_gene: TRBJ2-7; v_gene: TRBV10-2; d_gene: -; CDR3nt: TGCGCCAGCAGTGAGCCCCGACAGGCATTCTACGAGCAGTACTTC; CDR3aa: CASSEPRQAFYEQYF
abundance: -; j_gene: TRBJ2-1; v_gene: TRBV4-2; d_gene: TRBD1; CDR3nt: TGTGCCAGCAGCCAAGGGGTCGTGATGGACAGGGGGCGTAGTGAGCAGTTCTTC; CDR3aa: CASSQGVVMDRGRSEQFF
abundance: -; j_gene: TRBJ2-7; v_gene: TRBV7-2; d_gene: TRBD2; CDR3nt: TGTGCCAGCAGCTTATACGCTAGCGGGAACCAGCAGTACTTC; CDR3aa: CASSLYASGNQQYF
abundance: few; j_gene: TRBJ2-1; v_gene: TRBV7-8; d_gene: TRBD2; CDR3nt: TGTGCCAGCAGTCCGAGGCCGGGACTAGCGGGGAAGCAGTTCTTC; CDR3aa: CASSPRPGLAGKQFF
abundance: -; j_gene: TRBJ1-6; v_gene: TRBV14; d_gene: -; CDR3nt: TGTGCCAGCAGCGTGGCCGCAGGTGGTAATTCACCCCTCCACTTT; CDR3aa: CASSVAAGGNSPLHF